This entry is about one T cell receptor beta chain. What it binds is not known. Using immunoSEQ multiplex PCR, the repertoire was profiled, and TCRdb retains in-frame clones only, with some absent. The repertoire has about 270,000 clones, around 93% of them found once; the top ten carry less than 0.65%. The data belong to a study of T cell responses to AZD1222 COVID-19 vaccine. Study findings and constraints: Only a handful of AZD1222 recipients, more than five in all, had baseline seropositivity. Spike as a whole was targeted by vaccine-associated CD4 TCRs, dominant at 160-218 and 743-854. Reports say nearly half of spike-specific TCRs go after unmutated variant regions.

Pooling of second doses given at about 4 or about 12 weeks was done. CDR1 SNHLY and CDR2 FYNNEI come from the germline V gene. V lost 6 bases to trimming and J lost 4 bases; unmatched junction nucleotides: 8. The CDR3 length is 15 residues. This clonotype originated in an adult who received the AZD1222 COVID-19 vaccine. Sequenced material: peripheral blood, taken 28 days after the second AZD1222 dose. V usage is TRBV2 and J usage is TRBJ2-5; 10 bases match TRBD2. The CDR3 spells CASRIERGGGETQYF. As DNA, the CDR3 is TGTGCCAGCAGGATCGAGCGGGGGGGCGGAGAGACCCAGTACTTC.